These 4 T cell receptor beta chains share one sample of origin, sequenced in a study of T cells in narcolepsy. The repertoire was sequenced with immunoSEQ multiplex PCR; TCRdb's copy has only in-frame clones and lacks some. This sample has roughly 18,000 clones; just over 85% occur once, and the top ten carry under 0.8%. The specimen sequenced was memory (CD45RA-) CD4+ T cells from blood. Source of these receptors: a human donor in good health.

This clone was found once. The CDR3 loop reads CAIRPSGSGSDTQYF. In DNA form, the CDR3 reads TGTGCCATCAGACCTAGCGGGAGTGGTTCAGATACGCAGTATTTT. The V and J genes are TRBV10-3 and TRBJ2-3; TRBD2 agrees at 10 bases. CDR3 length: 15 residues. Trimming removed 6 bases from V and 4 bases from J; junction bases left unmatched: 7. Germline V gene lookup returns CDR1 ENHRY and CDR2 SYGVKD.

The chain links TRBV12-5 to TRBJ2-5; 9 nucleotides agree with TRBD2. The DNA end is more similar to TRBJ2-7, so the J call may be wrong. The germline V gene encodes CDR1 LGHNT and CDR2 FRNRAP. There are 15 residues in the CDR3. CDR3 amino acids: CASGLIVAGDYEQYF. Written as DNA, the CDR3 is TGTGCTAGTGGTTTGATAGTAGCGGGGGACTACGAGCAGTACTTC.

As DNA, the CDR3 is TGCGCCAGCAGCGAGAACAATGAGCAGTTCTTC. Amino acid sequence: CASSENNEQFF. This chain uses TRBV5-1 with TRBJ2-1; the D is unclear. Trimming cost V 4 bases and J 5 bases, with 4 bases left between them. The CDR3 has 11 residues. Germline loops: CDR1 SGHRS, CDR2 YFSETQ.

This clone was seen just once. The chain recombines TRBV21-1 with TRBJ1-1; the D call of TRBD1 is as the table states it, not checked on the DNA. TRBV21-1 corresponds to a pseudogene. The CDR3 has 20 amino acids. CDR3 in DNA: TGTGCCAGCAGCAAAAATCCAACCTTAGGACAGGGAATTTTGTTGACTGAAGCTTTCTTT. This encodes CASSKNPTLGQGILLTEAFF.